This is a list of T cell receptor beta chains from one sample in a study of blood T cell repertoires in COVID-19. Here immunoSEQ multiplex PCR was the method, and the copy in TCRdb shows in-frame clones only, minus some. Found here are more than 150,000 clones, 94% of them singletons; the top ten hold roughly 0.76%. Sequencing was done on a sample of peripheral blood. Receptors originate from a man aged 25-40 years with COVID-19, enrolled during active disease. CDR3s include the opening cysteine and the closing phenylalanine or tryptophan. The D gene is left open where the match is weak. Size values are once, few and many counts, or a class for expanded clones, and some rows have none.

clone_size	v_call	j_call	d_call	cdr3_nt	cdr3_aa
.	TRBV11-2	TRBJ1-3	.	TGTGCCAGCAGCTTAGAAGGTCGCAGGAGGGGAAACACCATATATTTT	CASSLEGRRRGNTIYF
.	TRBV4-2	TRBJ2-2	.	TGTGCCAGCAGCCTGGACTTAGCGGAGATCGGGGAGCTGTTTTTT	CASSLDLAEIGELFF
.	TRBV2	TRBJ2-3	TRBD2	TGTGCCAGCATCCCCACTAGCGGGGGGGGTGCAGCTACGCAGTATTTT	CASIPTSGGGAATQYF
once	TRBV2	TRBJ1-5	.	TGTGCCAGCAGTGAAGGGGAGGTCCAGCCCCAGCATTTT	CASSEGEVQPQHF
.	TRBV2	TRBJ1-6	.	TGTGCCAGCACCACAGGGCGCGATAATTCACCCCTCCACTTT	CASTTGRDNSPLHF
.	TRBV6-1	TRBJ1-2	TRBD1	TGTGCCAGCAGTGAAGCAAGGGGGCTTGGCTATGGCTACACCTTC	CASSEARGLGYGYTF
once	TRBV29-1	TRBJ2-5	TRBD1	TGCAGCGTTGCTACAGGGGGGCTTTTGGAGACCCAGTACTTC	CSVATGGLLETQYF
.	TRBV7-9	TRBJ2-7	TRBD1	TGTGCCAGCAGCACCACAGGGGTTGAGCAGTACTTC	CASSTTGVEQYF
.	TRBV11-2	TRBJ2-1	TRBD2	TGTGCCAGCAGCTCAAGGTGGCGGGGGGGCTTAAGTGAGCAGTTCTTC	CASSSRWRGGLSEQFF
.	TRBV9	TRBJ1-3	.	TGTGCCAGCAGCGTAGCTGTCGCGGCATCCTCTGGAAACACCATATATTTT	CASSVAVAASSGNTIYF
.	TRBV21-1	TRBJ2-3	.	TGTGCCAGCAGCAAAAGAGGGAGGGGAAGCGATACGCAGTATTTT	CASSKRGRGSDTQYF
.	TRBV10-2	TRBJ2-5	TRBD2	TGCGCCAGCAGTGAGTCGGTCCTAGCGGGGCCCGAGCCAAAGACCCAGTACTTC	CASSESVLAGPEPKTQYF
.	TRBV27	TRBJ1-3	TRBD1	TGTGCCAGCAGTTTGGACAGGTCCCGTGGTGGGAACACCATATATTTT	CASSLDRSRGGNTIYF
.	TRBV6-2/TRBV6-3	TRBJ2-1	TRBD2	TGTGCCAGCAGTTACAGTGGCGGGGGGATAGATGAGCAGTTCTTC	CASSYSGGGIDEQFF